The rows below give T cell receptor beta chains drawn from one sample of a study of graft-versus-host responses after intestinal transplantation. Assay: immunoSEQ multiplex PCR; the TCRdb copy retains only in-frame clones and omits some. Found here are approximately 82,000 clones, 85% to 95% of them singletons; the top ten hold 1.1%. The antigens of these receptors remain unknown. Sequencing was performed on unstimulated CD8+ T cells sorted from spleen or lymph node cells, taken before transplant. The receptor source for this set is a human donor who was the organ donor for an intestinal transplant. The CDR3 runs from the conserved cysteine through the conserved F or W. The D gene is left open where the match is weak. Rows give clone size only sometimes, using once, few, many, or a class for an expanded clone.

CASSLGVWTKSGGPPHTDTQYF	TGTGCTAGCAGCTTAGGGGTGTGGACGAAAAGCGGGGGGCCTCCGCACACAGATACGCAGTATTTT	TRBD2	.	TRBV7-7	TRBJ2-3
CASSLIGGSDEQFF	TGTGCCAGCAGCTTAATCGGCGGGAGCGATGAGCAGTTCTTC	TRBD2	once	TRBV7-2	TRBJ2-1
CASSSDRSGGGYTF	TGTGCCAGCAGCTCCGACCGGAGCGGTGGTGGTTACACCTTC	.	.	TRBV5-4	TRBJ1-2
CASSVGLAGGYEQFF	TGTGCCAGCAGCGTTGGACTAGCGGGGGGCTATGAGCAGTTCTTC	TRBD2	.	TRBV7-2	TRBJ2-1
CSAEGIWTEPNTEAFF	TGCAGCGCAGAGGGTATATGGACAGAACCTAACACTGAAGCTTTCTTT	.	.	TRBV29-1	TRBJ1-1
CASSSFARENEKLFF	TGTGCCAGCAGCTCATTCGCGAGAGAGAATGAAAAACTGTTTTTT	.	.	TRBV7-9	TRBJ1-4
CASNELSGNTIYF	TGTGCCAGTAATGAACTCTCTGGAAACACCATATATTTT	.	.	TRBV19	TRBJ1-3
CASTRRGLAGTNEQFF	TGTGCCAGCACCCGCCGCGGACTAGCGGGTACCAATGAGCAGTTCTTC	TRBD2	.	TRBV28	TRBJ2-1
CASSLAGAEQYF	TGTGCCAGCAGCTTAGCAGGGGCCGAGCAGTACTTC	.	.	TRBV7-2	TRBJ2-7
CASRNPVAGSADEQFF	TGTGCCAGCCGAAACCCTGTGGCGGGGTCGGCCGATGAGCAGTTCTTC	.	.	TRBV6-8	TRBJ2-1
CASSIVTDTSEAFF	TGTGCCAGTAGTATAGTTACCGACACATCCGAAGCTTTCTTT	.	.	TRBV19	TRBJ1-1
CATYAGRGPHEQYF	TGTGCCACCTACGCAGGCCGAGGGCCTCACGAGCAGTACTTC	.	.	TRBV7-2	TRBJ2-7
CASSEPPGGRNTQYF	TGTGCCAGCAGCGAGCCCCCCGGGGGGCGGAATACGCAGTATTTT	.	once	TRBV9	TRBJ2-3
CASSSLAGGYPDTQYF	TGTGCCAGCAGCTCGCTAGCGGGAGGGTACCCAGATACGCAGTATTTT	TRBD2	.	TRBV7-8	TRBJ2-3
CASSSRQGGNADTQYF	TGTGCCAGCAGCTCCAGACAAGGGGGTAACGCAGATACGCAGTATTTT	.	.	TRBV5-4	TRBJ2-3
CASSPCGGISYNEQFF	TGCGCCAGCAGCCCGTGCGGGGGCATCTCCTACAATGAGCAGTTCTTC	.	.	TRBV5-1	TRBJ2-1
CASSQGQTNYEQYF	TGTGCCAGCAGCCAGGGACAGACTAACTACGAGCAGTACTTC	TRBD1	.	TRBV9	TRBJ2-7